The next 32 T cell receptor beta chains were all read from a single sample in a study of blood T cell repertoires in COVID-19. The method was immunoSEQ multiplex PCR; TCRdb's version includes in-frame clones alone and lacks a portion of them. The repertoire holds under 300,000 clones, with approximately 84% as singletons. Sequenced: PBMCs or T cells enriched from blood (not recorded which). The receptors originated from a woman between 40 and 55 years old with acute COVID-19.

This clone was recorded only once. V is TRBV5-5 and J is TRBJ2-2, with a weak D call TRBD2 (5 bases). CDR3 size: 16 residues. The germline CDR1 and CDR2 sequences are SGHKS and YYEKEE (reference sequence). Trimming shortened V by 4 bases and J by 5 bases, and 18 bases separated the two germline ends. CDR3 DNA sequence: TGTGCCAGCAGCCGGGTAGCGTTGGCCGGGACCGGGGAGCTGTTTTTT. This gives the protein CASSRVALAGTGELFF.

The genes are TRBV2 and TRBJ1-2; 7 positions agree with TRBD1. V shed 2 bases, J shed 4 bases, and the junction held 7 bases outside the gene matches. This CDR3 region has 15 residues. Germline values: CDR1 SNHLY, CDR2 FYNNEI. This CDR3 is CASSERGQPSYGYTF. CDR3 sequence (DNA): TGTGCCAGCAGTGAAAGGGGACAGCCAAGCTATGGCTACACCTTC.

The chain has TRBV9 and TRBJ2-7, with TRBD2 identical over 8 bases. V lost 0 bases, J lost 1 base, and 3 bases stayed unmatched. The CDR3 spans 15 residues. Germline V gene lookup returns CDR1 SGDLS and CDR2 YYNGEE. The CDR3 is CASSVDLAGSYEQYF. In DNA form, the CDR3 reads TGTGCCAGCAGCGTAGACTTAGCGGGATCCTACGAGCAGTACTTC.

To note about this clone: The same CDR3 can be traced to other DNA sequences in this sample. The CDR3 DNA reads TGCGCCAGCAGCCTGGTCAGGGAGGAGGATACGCAGTATTTT. Translated: CASSLVREEDTQYF. The chain is built from TRBV5-1 and TRBJ2-3, with D possibly being TRBD2 (6 bases). Germline V gene sequence: CDR1 SGHRS, CDR2 YFSETQ. The ends were cut back, 4 bases at V and 6 bases at J, with 15 bases in the middle. CDR3 length: 14 residues. Complete variable domain (other parts from reference TRBV5-1 and TRBJ2-3): KAGVTQTPRYLIKTRGQQVTLSCSPISGHRSVSWYQQTPGQGLQFLFEYFSETQRNKGNFPGRFSGRQFSNSRSEMNVSTLELGDSALYLCASSLVREEDTQYFGPGTRLTVL.

The chain joins TRBV15 to TRBJ2-1, with 12 positions matching TRBD2. The CDR3 totals 15 residues. Germline V lookup: CDR1 LNHNV, CDR2 YYDKDF (reference sequence). V shed 1 base, J shed 7 bases, and the junction held 2 bases outside the gene matches. DNA for the CDR3: TGTGCCACCAGCAGAGGACTAGCGGGAGCAAATGAGCAGTTCTTC. Its translation is CATSRGLAGANEQFF.

The J gene is TRBJ2-7, the V gene TRBV30, with 8 bases matching TRBD2. In germline, CDR1 is GTSNPN, CDR2 SVGIG (reference sequence). CDR3 size: 15 residues. Trimming removed 1 base from V and 0 bases from J; junction bases left unmatched: 5. This CDR3 is CAWSARLAHSYEQYF. In nucleotides, the CDR3 is TGTGCCTGGAGTGCTCGACTAGCGCACTCCTACGAGCAGTACTTC.

This CDR3 is CAWTVAGVNTEAFF. DNA for the CDR3: TGTGCCTGGACCGTCGCAGGGGTGAACACTGAAGCTTTCTTT. The gene calls are TRBV30 and TRBJ1-1; TRBD1 might be the D (6 bases). Trimming took off 4 bases at V and 0 bases at J, with 12 bases between the two ends. The CDR3 is 14 amino acids. The germline CDR1 and CDR2 sequences are GTSNPN and SVGIG (reference sequence).

The chain joins TRBV11-2 to TRBJ2-5; TRBD2 matches 9 bases. In germline, CDR1 is SGHAT, CDR2 FQNNGV. V shed 7 bases and J 4 bases; nucleotides not matched to a gene: 7. The CDR3 covers 14 residues. The CDR3 DNA sequence: TGTGCCAGCACCCCAGGACTAGCGAGAGAGACCCAGTACTTC. Its translation: CASTPGLARETQYF.

The DNA of the CDR3 is TGTGCCACCAGCAGGACAGGGTCTGGGAATTCACCCCTCCACTTT. This codes for CATSRTGSGNSPLHF. This sequence joins TRBV15 and TRBJ1-6; 7 bases line up with TRBD1. The CDR3 is 15 residues long. The junction had 6 bases not matched to a gene; V was cut back by 3 bases and J by 7 bases. Germline CDR1 reads LNHNV; CDR2 reads YYDKDF (reference sequence).

The V call is TRBV19, the J call TRBJ2-1; 8 bases are shared with TRBD1. CDR3 size: 15 residues. Germline V gene data show CDR1 as LNHDA and CDR2 as SQIVND (reference sequence). Germline trimming cut 7 bases from V and 3 bases from J; bases unmatched to any gene: 8. CDR3 residues: CASTAQGAGYNEQFF. CDR3 sequence (DNA): TGTGCCAGTACCGCCCAGGGGGCTGGCTACAATGAGCAGTTCTTC. Looking up the rest from reference TRBV19 and TRBJ2-1 gives the full variable domain: DGGITQSPKYLFRKEGQNVTLSCEQNLNHDAMYWYRQDPGQGLRLIYYSQIVNDFQKGDIAEGYSVSREKKESFPLTVTSAQKNPTAFYLCASTAQGAGYNEQFFGPGTRLTVL.

J is TRBJ1-1 and V is TRBV18, with a weak D call TRBD1 (5 bases). There are 12 residues in the CDR3. V was pared by 4 bases and J by 4 bases, with 7 bases between. Germline V lookup: CDR1 KGHSH, CDR2 LQKENI. This CDR3 is CASSRTLTEAFF. CDR3 DNA: TGTGCCAGCTCACGGACACTCACTGAAGCTTTCTTT.

The V call is TRBV14, the J call TRBJ2-3, with no clear D. The CDR3 consists of 14 residues. The ends were cut back, 2 bases at V and 2 bases at J, with 8 bases in the middle. Germline loops: CDR1 SGHDN, CDR2 FVKESK. CDR3 nucleotide sequence: TGTGCCAGCAGCCAAATTCTCTTCACAGATACGCAGTATTTT. Its translation: CASSQILFTDTQYF.

In this sample, this clone turned up many times. The gene calls are TRBV19 and TRBJ1-6; 10 bases align to TRBD1. Germline lookup yields CDR1 LNHDA and CDR2 SQIVND (reference sequence). The CDR3 extends over 15 amino acids. The ends lost 5 bases at V and 6 bases at J; junction bases unmatched: 4. DNA for the CDR3: TGTGCCAGTAGTCCTCGACAGGGGGCTAATTCACCCCTCCACTTT. As protein: CASSPRQGANSPLHF.

On this clone: Other DNA sequences of this sample code for an identical CDR3. The chain is built from TRBV7-2 and TRBJ2-1; the match to TRBD2 covers 11 bases. The J segment lost 3 bases and the V segment lost 0 bases, leaving 1 base of the junction unmatched. This CDR3 comprises 16 residues. In germline, CDR1 is SGHTA, CDR2 FQGNSA. In DNA form, the CDR3 reads TGTGCCAGCAGCTTAGCCCTAGCGGGAGGCTACAATGAGCAGTTCTTC. Amino acid sequence: CASSLALAGGYNEQFF. Full variable domain (missing parts from reference TRBV7-2 and TRBJ2-1): GAGVSQSPSNKVTEKGKDVELRCDPISGHTALYWYRQSLGQGLEFLIYFQGNSAPDKSGLPSDRFSAERTGGSVSTLTIQRTQQEDSAVYLCASSLALAGGYNEQFFGPGTRLTVL.

The rearrangement joins TRBV30 to TRBJ2-7, with TRBD2 identical over 16 bases. Germline assignment: CDR1 GTSNPN and CDR2 SVGIG (reference sequence). Trimming took 2 bases from V and 4 from J; bases not matched to a gene: 14. The CDR3 has 19 amino acids. The CDR3 loop reads CAWSKSGTSGRVFSYEQYF. CDR3 DNA sequence: TGTGCCTGGAGTAAATCCGGGACTAGCGGGAGGGTGTTTAGTTACGAGCAGTACTTC.

The chain links TRBV30 to TRBJ2-3, with TRBD2 matching over 9 bases. J was trimmed by 0 bases and V by 2 bases; bases with no gene match: 6. This CDR3 region has 16 residues. Germline V lookup: CDR1 GTSNPN, CDR2 SVGIG (reference sequence). In DNA form, the CDR3 reads TGTGCCTGGAGTACTGGGACTAGCAGAAGCACAGATACGCAGTATTTT. Residues: CAWSTGTSRSTDTQYF.

This clone was observed once. The J gene is TRBJ2-3, the V gene TRBV5-5, with TRBD1 matching over 7 bases. Germline CDR1 and CDR2: SGHKS and YYEKEE (reference sequence). The junction had 7 bases not matched to a gene; V was cut back by 3 bases and J by 0 bases. The CDR3 extends over 16 amino acids. The CDR3 DNA is TGTGCCAGCAGCTCCGTAGGGGGCGGGAGCACAGATACGCAGTATTTT. It is translated as CASSSVGGGSTDTQYF.

V is TRBV6-6 and J is TRBJ2-7; 7 bases are shared with TRBD1. J lost 0 bases, V lost 3 bases, and 5 bases had no gene match. The germline gives CDR1 MNHNY, CDR2 SVGAGI (reference sequence). This CDR3 contains 15 residues. For the CDR3, the DNA is TGTGCCAGCAGTTATACCCCAGGGGGCTCCTACGAGCAGTACTTC. Translating gives CASSYTPGGSYEQYF.

Worth noting for this clone: The junction does not match germline at one end; this may be a read error. The genes are TRBV5-1 and TRBJ2-7, with TRBD2 as a possible D gene (5 bases). This CDR3 is built from 11 residues. The germline CDR1 and CDR2 sequences are SGHRS and YFSETQ. The CDR3 sequence is CASSFVGTGDF. CDR3 DNA sequence: TGCGCCAGCAGCTTTGTAGGCACCGGGGACTTC.

The V call is TRBV7-3, the J call TRBJ2-1; 13 bases fit TRBD2. The junction had 23 bases not matched to a gene; V was cut back by 7 bases and J by 8 bases. The length of the CDR3 is 20 residues. Germline V lookup: CDR1 SGHTA, CDR2 FQGTGA. The CDR3 DNA is TGTGCCAGCACTCCTAACGGCCGGGGGGAACTAGCGGGAGGGCCAGATGAGCAGTTCTTC. Protein product: CASTPNGRGELAGGPDEQFF.

The chain couples TRBV5-1 to TRBJ2-1, with 8 nucleotides matching TRBD2. Trimming at V came to 0 bases and at J to 6 bases, leaving 8 bases not matched to a gene. This CDR3 comprises 16 residues. Germline V gene lookup returns CDR1 SGHRS and CDR2 YFSETQ. DNA of the CDR3: TGCGCCAGCAGCTTGGGATCGACTAGCGAAACCAATGAGCAGTTCTTC. Its translation: CASSLGSTSETNEQFF.

The chain recombines TRBV7-2 with TRBJ2-7; the match to TRBD2 covers 13 bases. The germline CDR1 and CDR2 sequences are SGHTA and FQGNSA. V shed 4 bases and J 2 bases; nucleotides not matched to a gene: 2. This CDR3 is built from 15 residues. CDR3 DNA sequence: TGTGCCAGCAGCTACGGGACTAGCGGGACCTACGAGCAGTACTTC. This codes for CASSYGTSGTYEQYF.

The rearrangement joins TRBV2 to TRBJ2-1; 12 bases are shared with TRBD2. Germline loops: CDR1 SNHLY, CDR2 FYNNEI. The ends lost 4 bases at V and 5 bases at J; junction bases unmatched: 0. CDR3 length equals 14 residues. CDR3 nucleotide sequence: TGTGCCAGCAGTGGGACTAGCGGGAACAATGAGCAGTTCTTC. Translated: CASSGTSGNNEQFF.

This clone was picked up a small number of times. V and J are TRBV6-5 and TRBJ2-7; TRBD1 matches 10 bases. Germline V lookup: CDR1 MNHEY, CDR2 SVGAGI. The CDR3 consists of 14 residues. V was pared by 6 bases and J by 5 bases, with 7 bases of the junction left unmatched. As DNA, the CDR3 is TGTGCCAGCAGGGGGACAGGGGAGGTGAACGAGCAGTACTTC. Its translation is CASRGTGEVNEQYF.

V gene TRBV19 combines with J gene TRBJ2-7, with D possibly being TRBD2 (6 bases). This CDR3 is built from 14 residues. V was pared by 0 bases and J by 5 bases, with 11 bases between. Germline CDR1 is LNHDA and CDR2 is SQIVND (reference sequence). The CDR3 coding sequence is TGTGCCAGTAGTATAGAATGGGGCGGGGACGAGCAGTACTTC. Translation gives CASSIEWGGDEQYF.

The genes are TRBV2 and TRBJ2-5, with D tentatively TRBD2 (5 bases). V was clipped by 3 bases and J by 2 bases, with 7 bases between them. The CDR3 spans 13 residues. Looked up from germline, CDR1 is SNHLY and CDR2 is FYNNEI. The CDR3: CASSDRGQETQYF. The CDR3, as DNA: TGTGCCAGCAGTGACCGGGGTCAAGAGACCCAGTACTTC. Using reference TRBV2 and TRBJ2-5 for the parts outside the CDR3, the full variable domain is EPEVTQTPSHQVTQMGQEVILRCVPISNHLYFYWYRQILGQKVEFLVSFYNNEISEKSEIFDDQFSVERPDGSNFTLKIRSTKLEDSAMYFCASSDRGQETQYFGPGTRLLVL.

The V gene is TRBV7-9, the J gene TRBJ2-2; the D gene is possibly TRBD2 (5 bases). The germline gives CDR1 SEHNR, CDR2 FQNEAQ (reference sequence). The CDR3 spans 14 residues. Trimming cost V 0 bases and J 6 bases, with 8 bases left between them. CDR3 in DNA: TGTGCCAGCAGCTTAGCCGGGGATTCCGGGGAGCTGTTTTTT. Translating gives CASSLAGDSGELFF.

The chain employs TRBV5-1 and TRBJ2-3; D not certain. CDR1 is SGHRS and CDR2 is YFSETQ in the germline V gene. The CDR3 consists of 20 residues. V was cut by 3 bases and J by 5 bases, with 31 bases left in between. In DNA, the CDR3 is TGCGCCAGCAGCTCGGCCAGCGATCGCAGCGTAGGTCATTTCGAAGATACGCAGTATTTT. Translation: CASSSASDRSVGHFEDTQYF. Together with reference TRBV5-1 and TRBJ2-3, the CDR3 gives the full variable domain: KAGVTQTPRYLIKTRGQQVTLSCSPISGHRSVSWYQQTPGQGLQFLFEYFSETQRNKGNFPGRFSGRQFSNSRSEMNVSTLELGDSALYLCASSSASDRSVGHFEDTQYFGPGTRLTVL.

The CDR3 reads CASSEALPGSGSLETQYF. For the CDR3, the DNA is TGTGCCAGCAGTGAAGCGCTTCCAGGTAGCGGGAGTTTGGAGACCCAGTACTTC. The gene calls are TRBV6-1 and TRBJ2-5; 9 bases fit TRBD2. Per germline, CDR1 MNHNS and CDR2 SASEGT. The junction had 13 bases not matched to a gene; V was cut back by 0 bases and J by 5 bases. The CDR3 runs 18 residues.

This clone was counted a few times. The V call is TRBV7-6, the J call TRBJ2-3; 9 bases align to TRBD2. The CDR3 consists of 17 residues. The junction had 6 bases not matched to a gene; V was cut back by 2 bases and J by 0 bases. Germline V lookup: CDR1 SGHVS, CDR2 FNYEAQ. CDR3 nucleotide sequence: TGTGCCAGCAGCTTAATGGGACTAGCTGACAGCACAGATACGCAGTATTTT. This codes for CASSLMGLADSTDTQYF.

The V gene is TRBV6-5, the J gene TRBJ1-1; D gene unclear. Germline-derived CDR1 and CDR2 are MNHEY and SVGAGI. This CDR3 has 15 residues. V was trimmed by 2 bases and J by 4 bases, leaving 14 bases between them. The CDR3 sequence: CASSYGGKWSTEAFF. The DNA of the CDR3 is TGTGCCAGCAGTTACGGCGGGAAGTGGAGCACTGAAGCTTTCTTT.

The V gene is TRBV7-9, the J gene TRBJ2-7; TRBD2 matches 7 bases. Unmatched junction bases numbered 9, after V lost 4 bases and J lost 6 bases. Germline assignment: CDR1 SEHNR and CDR2 FQNEAQ (reference sequence). The CDR3 length is 14 residues. The chain's CDR3 is CASSSLGGVAEQYF. The CDR3 region has the DNA TGTGCCAGCAGCTCGTTGGGAGGGGTCGCCGAGCAGTACTTC.